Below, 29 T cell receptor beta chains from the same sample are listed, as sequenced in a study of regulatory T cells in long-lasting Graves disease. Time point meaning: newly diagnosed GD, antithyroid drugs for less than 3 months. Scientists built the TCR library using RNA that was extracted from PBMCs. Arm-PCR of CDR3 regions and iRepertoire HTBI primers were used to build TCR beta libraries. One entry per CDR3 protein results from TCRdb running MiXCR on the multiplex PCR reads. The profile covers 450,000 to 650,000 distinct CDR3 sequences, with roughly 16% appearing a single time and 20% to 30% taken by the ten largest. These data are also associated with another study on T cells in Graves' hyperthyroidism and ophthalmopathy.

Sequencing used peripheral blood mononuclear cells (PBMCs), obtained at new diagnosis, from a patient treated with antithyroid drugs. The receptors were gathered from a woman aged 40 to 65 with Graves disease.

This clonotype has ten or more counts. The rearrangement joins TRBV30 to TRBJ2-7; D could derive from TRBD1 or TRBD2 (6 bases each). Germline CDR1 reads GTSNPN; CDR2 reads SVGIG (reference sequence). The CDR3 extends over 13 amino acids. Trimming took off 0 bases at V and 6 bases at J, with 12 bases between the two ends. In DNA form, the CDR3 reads TGTGCCTGGAGTGTACGGGGGCCGGGCGAGCAGTACTTC. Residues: CAWSVRGPGEQYF.

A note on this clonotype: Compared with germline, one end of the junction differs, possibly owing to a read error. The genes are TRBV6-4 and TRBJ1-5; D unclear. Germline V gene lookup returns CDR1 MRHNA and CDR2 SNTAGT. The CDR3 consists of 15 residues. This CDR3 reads CASSDANTSNQPQHF. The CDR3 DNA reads TGTGCCAGCAGTGACGCCAACACGAGCAATCAGCCCCAACATTTT.

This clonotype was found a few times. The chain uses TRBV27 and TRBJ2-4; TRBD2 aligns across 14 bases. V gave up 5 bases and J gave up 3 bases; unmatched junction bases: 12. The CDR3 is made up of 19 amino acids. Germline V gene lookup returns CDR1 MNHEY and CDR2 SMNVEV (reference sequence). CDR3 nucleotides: TGTGCCAGCAGTACCGGACTAGCGGGGGGCCCACCGAGCAAAAACATTCAGTACTTC. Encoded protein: CASSTGLAGGPPSKNIQYF.

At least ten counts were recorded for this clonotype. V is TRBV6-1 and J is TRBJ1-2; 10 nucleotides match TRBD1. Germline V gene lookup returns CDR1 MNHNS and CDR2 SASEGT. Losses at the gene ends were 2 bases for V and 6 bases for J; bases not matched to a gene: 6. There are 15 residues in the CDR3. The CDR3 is CASSELGTGVNGYTF. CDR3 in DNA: TGTGCCAGCAGTGAACTGGGGACAGGGGTCAATGGCTACACCTTC.

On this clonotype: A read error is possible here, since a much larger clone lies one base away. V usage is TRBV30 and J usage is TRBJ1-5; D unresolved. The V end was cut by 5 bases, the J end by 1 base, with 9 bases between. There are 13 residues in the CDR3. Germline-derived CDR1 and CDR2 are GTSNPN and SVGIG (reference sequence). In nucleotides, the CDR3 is TGTGCCTGGGGAGGGAACAGCAATCAGCCCCAGCATTTT. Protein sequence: CAWGGNSNQPQHF.

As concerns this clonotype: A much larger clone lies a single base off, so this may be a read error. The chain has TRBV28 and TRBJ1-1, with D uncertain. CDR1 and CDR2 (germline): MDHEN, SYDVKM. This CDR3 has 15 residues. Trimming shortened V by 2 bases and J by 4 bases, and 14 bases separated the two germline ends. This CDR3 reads CASSLPYREGTEAFF. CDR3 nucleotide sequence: TGTGCCAGCAGTTTACCGTATAGGGAGGGCACTGAAGCTTTCTTT.

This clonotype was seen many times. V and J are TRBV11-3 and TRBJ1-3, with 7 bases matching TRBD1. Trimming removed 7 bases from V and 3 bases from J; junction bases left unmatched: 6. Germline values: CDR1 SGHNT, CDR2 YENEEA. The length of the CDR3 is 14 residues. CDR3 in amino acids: CASIDREVGNTIYF. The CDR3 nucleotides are TGTGCCAGCATCGACAGGGAGGTTGGAAACACCATATATTTT.

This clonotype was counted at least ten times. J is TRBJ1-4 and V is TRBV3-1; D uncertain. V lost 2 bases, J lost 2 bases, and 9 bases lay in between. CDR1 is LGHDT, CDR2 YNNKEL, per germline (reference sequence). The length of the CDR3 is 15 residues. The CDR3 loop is CASSQRWGTNEKLFF. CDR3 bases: TGTGCCAGCAGCCAACGGTGGGGTACTAATGAAAAACTGTTTTTT. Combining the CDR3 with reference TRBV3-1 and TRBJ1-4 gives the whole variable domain DTAVSQTPKYLVTQMGNDKSIKCEQNLGHDTMYWYKQDSKKFLKIMFSYNNKELIINETVPNRFSPKSPDKAHLNLHINSLELGDSAVYFCASSQRWGTNEKLFFGSGTQLSVL.

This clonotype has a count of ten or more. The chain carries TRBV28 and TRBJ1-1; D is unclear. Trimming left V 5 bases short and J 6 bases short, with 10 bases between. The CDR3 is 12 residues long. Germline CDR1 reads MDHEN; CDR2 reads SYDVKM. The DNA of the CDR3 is TGTGCCAGCAGTCCACAGTTGGCTGAAGCTTTCTTT. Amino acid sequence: CASSPQLAEAFF. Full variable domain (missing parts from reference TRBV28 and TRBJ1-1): DVKVTQSSRYLVKRTGEKVFLECVQDMDHENMFWYRQDPGLGLRLIYFSYDVKMKEKGDIPEGYSVSREKKERFSLILESASTNQTSMYLCASSPQLAEAFFGQGTRLTVV.

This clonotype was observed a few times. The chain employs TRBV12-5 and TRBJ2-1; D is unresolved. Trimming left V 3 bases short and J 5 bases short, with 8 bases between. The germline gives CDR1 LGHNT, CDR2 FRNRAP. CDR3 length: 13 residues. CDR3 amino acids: CASGLVTHNEQFF. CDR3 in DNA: TGTGCTAGTGGTTTAGTGACTCACAATGAGCAGTTCTTC.

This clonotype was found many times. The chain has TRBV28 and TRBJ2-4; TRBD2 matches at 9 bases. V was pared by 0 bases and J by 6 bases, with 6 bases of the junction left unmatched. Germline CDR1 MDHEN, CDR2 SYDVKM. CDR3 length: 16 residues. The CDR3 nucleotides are TGTGCCAGCAGTTTATGGGTTAGCGGGGGATCAAACATTCAGTACTTC. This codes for CASSLWVSGGSNIQYF. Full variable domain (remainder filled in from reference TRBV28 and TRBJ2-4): DVKVTQSSRYLVKRTGEKVFLECVQDMDHENMFWYRQDPGLGLRLIYFSYDVKMKEKGDIPEGYSVSREKKERFSLILESASTNQTSMYLCASSLWVSGGSNIQYFGAGTRLSVL.

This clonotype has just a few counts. The CDR3, as DNA: TGTGCCAGCAGCCATTCAGGACCGAACTATGGCTACACCTTC. Protein product: CASSHSGPNYGYTF. This sequence joins TRBV3-1 and TRBJ1-2; no definite D call. The CDR3 sequence is 14 residues long. Germline loops: CDR1 LGHDT, CDR2 YNNKEL (reference sequence). Between the trimmed V and J ends, which lost 3 bases and 2 bases, there was a span of 10 bases. The entire variable domain, with the rest obtained from reference TRBV3-1 and TRBJ1-2, is as follows: DTAVSQTPKYLVTQMGNDKSIKCEQNLGHDTMYWYKQDSKKFLKIMFSYNNKELIINETVPNRFSPKSPDKAHLNLHINSLELGDSAVYFCASSHSGPNYGYTFGSGTRLTVV.

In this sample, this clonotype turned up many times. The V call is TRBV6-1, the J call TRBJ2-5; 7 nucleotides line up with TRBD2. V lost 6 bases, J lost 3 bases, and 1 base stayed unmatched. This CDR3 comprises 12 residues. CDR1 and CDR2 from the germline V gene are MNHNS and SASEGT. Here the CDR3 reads CASSTSEETQYF. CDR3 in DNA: TGTGCCAGCAGCACTAGCGAAGAGACCCAGTACTTC.

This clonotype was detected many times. The chain's CDR3 is CASSLETVDYNEQFF. Written as DNA, the CDR3 is TGTGCCAGCAGCTTAGAGACGGTGGACTACAATGAGCAGTTCTTC. This chain uses TRBV11-1 with TRBJ2-1; D is undetermined. V lost 1 base and J 3 bases, leaving 10 bases between the germline ends. The germline V gene has CDR1 SGHAT and CDR2 FQDESV (reference sequence). The CDR3 extends over 15 amino acids.

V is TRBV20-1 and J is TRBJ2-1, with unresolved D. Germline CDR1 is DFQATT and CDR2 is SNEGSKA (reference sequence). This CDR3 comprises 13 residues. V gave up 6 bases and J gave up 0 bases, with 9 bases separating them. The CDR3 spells CSAPGSSYNEQFF. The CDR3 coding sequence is TGCAGTGCCCCGGGTAGCTCCTACAATGAGCAGTTCTTC.

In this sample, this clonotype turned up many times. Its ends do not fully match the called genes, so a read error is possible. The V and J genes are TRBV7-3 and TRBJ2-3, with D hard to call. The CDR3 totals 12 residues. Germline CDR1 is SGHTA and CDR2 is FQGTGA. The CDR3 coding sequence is TGTGCCAGCAGAGGTAGCACAGAGACGCAGTATTTT. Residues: CASRGSTETQYF.

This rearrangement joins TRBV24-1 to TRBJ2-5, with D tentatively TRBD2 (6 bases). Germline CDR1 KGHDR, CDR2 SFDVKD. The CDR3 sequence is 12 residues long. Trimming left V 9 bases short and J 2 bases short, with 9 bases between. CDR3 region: CATAAGQETQYF. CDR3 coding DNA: TGTGCCACCGCGGCGGGACAAGAGACCCAGTACTTC.

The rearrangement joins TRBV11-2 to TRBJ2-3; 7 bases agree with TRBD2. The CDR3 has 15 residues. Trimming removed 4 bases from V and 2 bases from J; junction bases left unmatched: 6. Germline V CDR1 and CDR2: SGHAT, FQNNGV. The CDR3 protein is CASSSETSLTDTQYF. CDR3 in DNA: TGTGCCAGCAGCTCGGAGACTAGCCTCACAGATACGCAGTATTTT.

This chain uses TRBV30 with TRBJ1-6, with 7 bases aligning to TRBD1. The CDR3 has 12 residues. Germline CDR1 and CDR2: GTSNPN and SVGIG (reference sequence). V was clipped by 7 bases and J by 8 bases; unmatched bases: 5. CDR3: CASGGWDSPLHF. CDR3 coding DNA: TGTGCCTCAGGGGGTTGGGATTCACCCCTCCACTTT. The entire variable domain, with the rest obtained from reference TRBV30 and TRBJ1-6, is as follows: SQTIHQWPATLVQPVGSPLSLECTVEGTSNPNLYWYRQAAGRGLQLLFYSVGIGQISSEVPQNLSASRPQDRQFILSSKKLLLSDSGFYLCASGGWDSPLHFGNGTRLTVT.

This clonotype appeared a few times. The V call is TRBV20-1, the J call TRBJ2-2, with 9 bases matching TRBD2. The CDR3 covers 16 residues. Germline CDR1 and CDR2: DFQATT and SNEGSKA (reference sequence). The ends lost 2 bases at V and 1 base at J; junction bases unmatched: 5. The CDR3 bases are TGCAGTGCTAGACCCGTACTAGCGGGGAACACCGGGGAGCTGTTTTTT. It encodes CSARPVLAGNTGELFF.

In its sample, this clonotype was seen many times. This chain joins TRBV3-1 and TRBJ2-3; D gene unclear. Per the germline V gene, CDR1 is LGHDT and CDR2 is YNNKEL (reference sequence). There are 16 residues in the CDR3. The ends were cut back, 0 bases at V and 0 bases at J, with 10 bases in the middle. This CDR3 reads CASSQELIASTDTQYF. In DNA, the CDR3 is TGTGCCAGCAGCCAAGAACTCATTGCTAGCACAGATACGCAGTATTTT.

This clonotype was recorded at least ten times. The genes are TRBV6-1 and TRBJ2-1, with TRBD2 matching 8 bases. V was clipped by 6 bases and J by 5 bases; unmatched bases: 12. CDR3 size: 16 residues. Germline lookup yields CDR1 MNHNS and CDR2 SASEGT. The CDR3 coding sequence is TGTGCCAGCAGAGTCAGCGGGGGCAGCCCGAACAATGAGCAGTTCTTC. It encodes CASRVSGGSPNNEQFF.

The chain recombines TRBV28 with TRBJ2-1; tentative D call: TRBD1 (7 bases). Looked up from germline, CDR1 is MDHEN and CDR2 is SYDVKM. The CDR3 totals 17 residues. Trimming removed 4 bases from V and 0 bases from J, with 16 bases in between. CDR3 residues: CASSYGGRDSSYNEQFF. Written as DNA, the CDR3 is TGTGCCAGCAGTTACGGGGGTCGGGACAGCTCCTACAATGAGCAGTTCTTC.

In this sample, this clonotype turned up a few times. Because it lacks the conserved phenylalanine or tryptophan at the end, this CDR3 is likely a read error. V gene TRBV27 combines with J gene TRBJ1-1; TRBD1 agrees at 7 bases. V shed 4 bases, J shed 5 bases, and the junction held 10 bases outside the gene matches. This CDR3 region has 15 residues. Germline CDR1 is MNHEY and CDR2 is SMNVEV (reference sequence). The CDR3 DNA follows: TGTGCCAGCAGTTCCTTCATGACAGGGAGGACTGAAGCTTTCTCT. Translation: CASSSFMTGRTEAFS.

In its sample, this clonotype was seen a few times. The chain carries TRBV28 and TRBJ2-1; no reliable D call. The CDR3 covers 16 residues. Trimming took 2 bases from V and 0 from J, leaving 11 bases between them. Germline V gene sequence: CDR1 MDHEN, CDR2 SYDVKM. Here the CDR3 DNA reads TGTGCCAGCAGTTTACTACAGTGGAGCTCCTACAATGAGCAGTTCTTC. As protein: CASSLLQWSSYNEQFF.

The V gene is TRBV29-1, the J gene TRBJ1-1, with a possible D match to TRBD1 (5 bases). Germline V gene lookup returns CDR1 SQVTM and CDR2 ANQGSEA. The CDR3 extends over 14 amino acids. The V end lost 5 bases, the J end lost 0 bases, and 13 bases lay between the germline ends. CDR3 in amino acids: CSVPGGSMNTEAFF. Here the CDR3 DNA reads TGCAGCGTTCCCGGGGGTTCCATGAACACTGAAGCTTTCTTT.

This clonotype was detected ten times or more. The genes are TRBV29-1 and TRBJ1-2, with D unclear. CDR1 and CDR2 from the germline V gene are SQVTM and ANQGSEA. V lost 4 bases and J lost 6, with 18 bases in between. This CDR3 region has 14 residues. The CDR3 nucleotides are TGCAGCGTTGCACGACGGCTCTCTAATGATGGCTACACCTTC. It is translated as CSVARRLSNDGYTF.

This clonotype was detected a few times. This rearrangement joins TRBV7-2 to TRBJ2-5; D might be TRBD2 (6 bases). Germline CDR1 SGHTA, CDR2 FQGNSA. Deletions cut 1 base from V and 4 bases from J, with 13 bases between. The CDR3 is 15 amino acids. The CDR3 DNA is TGTGCCAGCAGCTTAGTGCGTAGCGGAGGAGAGACCCAGTACTTC. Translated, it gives CASSLVRSGGETQYF.

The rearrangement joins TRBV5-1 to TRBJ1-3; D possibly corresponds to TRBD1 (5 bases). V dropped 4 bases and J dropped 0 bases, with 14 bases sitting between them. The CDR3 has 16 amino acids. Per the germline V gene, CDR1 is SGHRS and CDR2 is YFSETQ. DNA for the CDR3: TGCGCCAGCAGCAGTACGGGACTTAACTCTGGAAACACCATATATTTT. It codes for CASSSTGLNSGNTIYF.